These T cell receptor beta chains were read from a single sample in a study of cytomegalovirus exposure and HLA in healthy donors. Method: immunoSEQ multiplex PCR; TCRdb's copy keeps in-frame clones and lacks some. The table includes approximately 120,000 clones, about 80% detected once. Sequenced: PBMCs. These receptors were taken from a man aged 25 to 40 in good health and CMV-seropositive. CDR3s leave out the opening cysteine and the closing phenylalanine or tryptophan. A row's size may be missing; if present it is once, few, many or a size class.

- TRBV5-6 ASSLVSGRLDEQF
- TRBV5-4 ASSQGQSYEQY
- TRBV4-1 ASSPGSRNINSNQPQH
- TRBV2 ASSEQGNYGYT
- TRBV12-1 ASSYTGSLYGYT
- TRBV7-3 ASSLAGGPPGELF
few TRBV25-1 ASSEWDRGYQSGYT
- TRBV25-1 ASSVGSAEQF
- TRBV4-3 ASSQDPDSNYGYT
once TRBV4-2 ASSQARTGRANYGYT
- TRBV7-7 ASSLGQAGTQY
few TRBV4-2 ASSPRTGGNNEQF
- TRBV5-1 ASSLGGVTDTQY
few TRBV6-6 ASSPQGAQPQH
- TRBV7-9 ASRRLAGAMYNEQF
- TRBV20-1 SAQWSEKLF